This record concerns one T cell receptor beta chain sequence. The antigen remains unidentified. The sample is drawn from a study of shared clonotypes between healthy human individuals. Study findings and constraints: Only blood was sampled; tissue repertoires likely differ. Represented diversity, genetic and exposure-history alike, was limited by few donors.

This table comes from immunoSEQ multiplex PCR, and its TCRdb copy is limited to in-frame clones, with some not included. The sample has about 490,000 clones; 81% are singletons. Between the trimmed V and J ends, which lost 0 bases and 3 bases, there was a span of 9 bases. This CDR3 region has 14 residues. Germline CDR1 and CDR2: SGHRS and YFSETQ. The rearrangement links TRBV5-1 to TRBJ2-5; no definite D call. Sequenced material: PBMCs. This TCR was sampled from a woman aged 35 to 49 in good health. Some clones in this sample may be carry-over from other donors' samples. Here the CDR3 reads CASSLVQSEETQYF. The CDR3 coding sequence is TGCGCCAGCAGCTTGGTTCAGTCGGAAGAGACCCAGTACTTC.